Sequencing of this T cell receptor (beta chain) was carried out in a study of blood T cell repertoires in COVID-19. Turning to the study itself: Specimens from acute and convalescent COVID-19 originated in the United States, Italy and Spain. The analysed material was cDNA or gDNA that came from T cells, B-cell-depleted T cells, or PBMCs.

Authors' methods: Amplifying reference gene primers gave estimates of nucleated cell counts. Assay: immunoSEQ multiplex PCR; the TCRdb copy retains only in-frame clones and omits some. The D gene and trimming were derived from the DNA, and the V and J assignments and clone size from that table. The top ten clones hold 7.8% of a sample with approximately 500,000 clones, about 89% of them seen once. This CDR3 is built from 14 residues. With 2 bases removed from V and 7 bases from J, the gap between germline ends came to 11 bases. Germline assignment: CDR1 KGHSH and CDR2 LQKENI. The chain has TRBV18 and TRBJ1-4; D is unclear. The sequenced material came from peripheral blood. This receptor was identified in a woman in her forties or fifties with COVID-19, enrolled during active disease. The CDR3 is CASSPEVEGEKLFF. DNA for the CDR3: TGTGCCAGCTCACCAGAAGTTGAGGGTGAAAAACTGTTTTTT. Drawing the rest from reference TRBV18 and TRBJ1-4, the complete variable domain is NAGVMQNPRHLVRRRGQEARLRCSPMKGHSHVYWYRQLPEEGLKFMVYLQKENIIDESGMPKERFSAEFPKEGPSILRIQQVVRGDSAAYFCASSPEVEGEKLFFGSGTQLSVL.